This TCR beta chain came from a study of Ad26.COV2.S vaccination and SARS-CoV-2 variants. As for the study in general: The study gave Ad26.COV2.S intramuscularly, once or twice 56 days apart.

Points on this clone: Its antigen is currently unknown.

Regarding the study as a whole: There was reportedly substantial breadth in spike-specific CD8+ and CD4+ T cell responses after vaccination.

CDR3 size: 11 residues. The germline V gene has CDR1 SGHTA and CDR2 FQGNSA. Trimming removed 3 bases from V and 3 bases from J, with 1 base in between. The data were produced by immunoSEQ multiplex PCR, yet TCRdb's version contains in-frame clones alone and is incomplete. The sample lists hundreds of thousands of clones, around nine tenths occurring once. The treatment: over 15 received Ad26.COV2.S at low or high dose, single or two shots; about five received placebo; per-sample allocation not given. The investigators took samples on day 63 after the first vaccine or placebo injection. This person who donated was an adult of 18-55 years in Boston. Expression of Wuhan-strain SARS-CoV-2 spike came from the Ad26 vector that formed the vaccine.

V is TRBV7-2 and J is TRBJ2-3; D call uncertain. The source is a person between 18 and 65 years old who received the Ad26.COV2.S COVID-19 vaccine or a placebo. The source was peripheral blood, collected in a trial of Ad26.COV2.S vaccine versus placebo. Here the CDR3 reads CASSFTDTQYF. As DNA, the CDR3 is TGTGCCAGCAGCTTTACAGATACGCAGTATTTT.